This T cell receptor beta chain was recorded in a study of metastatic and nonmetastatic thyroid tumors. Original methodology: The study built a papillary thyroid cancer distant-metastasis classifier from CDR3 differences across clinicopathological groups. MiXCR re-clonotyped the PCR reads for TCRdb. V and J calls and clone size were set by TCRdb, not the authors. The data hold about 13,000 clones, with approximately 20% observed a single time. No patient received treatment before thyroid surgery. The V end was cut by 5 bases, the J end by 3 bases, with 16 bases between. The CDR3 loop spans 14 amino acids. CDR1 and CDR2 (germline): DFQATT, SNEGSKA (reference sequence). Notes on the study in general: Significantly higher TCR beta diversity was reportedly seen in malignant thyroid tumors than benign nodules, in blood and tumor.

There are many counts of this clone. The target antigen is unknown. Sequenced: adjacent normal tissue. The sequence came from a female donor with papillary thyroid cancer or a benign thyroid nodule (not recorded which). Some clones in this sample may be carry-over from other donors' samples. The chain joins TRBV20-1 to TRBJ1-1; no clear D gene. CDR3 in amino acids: CSAQRSGLDTEAFF. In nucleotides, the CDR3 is TGCAGTGCTCAGAGGTCCGGGTTAGACACTGAAGCTTTCTTT.